This T cell receptor (beta chain) was documented in a study of response to subunit inactivated influenza vaccine. Study-level points and caveats: Few new T cells, the authors suggested, are recruited by each seasonal influenza vaccination.

This CDR3 spans 16 amino acids. CDR1 and CDR2 (germline): LGHNA, YNFKEQ. Trimming removed 1 base from V and 4 bases from J; junction bases left unmatched: 5. TCRdb reprocessed the RT-PCR reads with MiXCR, giving one entry per CDR3 protein. The table includes almost 250,000 distinct CDR3 sequences, 9% to 15% detected once. This clonotype was observed a few times. The antigen remains undetermined. The sequence came from a man in his forties or fifties who received an inactivated influenza vaccine. The chain combines TRBV4-2 with TRBJ2-1; TRBD2 matches 9 bases. This sample comprised non-naive T cells sorted from PBMCs, obtained around two weeks before vaccination. The DNA of the CDR3 is TGTGCCAGCAGCCAAGTTGCGAGCGGGGGGTACAATGAGCAGTTCTTC. It codes for CASSQVASGGYNEQFF.